These T cell receptor beta chains were read from a single sample in a study of blood T cells in healthy people across ages. TCRdb reanalysed the 5' RACE reads using MiXCR and keeps one entry per CDR3 protein. The data hold roughly 900,000 distinct CDR3 sequences, with under 35% observed a single time. Specimen: blood. These receptors originate from a woman older than 75 in good health. Both conserved end residues are trimmed from each CDR3.

TRBV6-5,TRBJ2-3,ASSYSAAGASTDTQY
TRBV6-5,TRBJ2-3,ASSYPGTSGGRSTDTQY
TRBV3-1,TRBJ2-7,ASSQVPQSYEQY
TRBV6-2/TRBV6-3,TRBJ2-5,ASSGTRQETQY
TRBV5-8,TRBJ1-1,ASSLVWTEAF
TRBV6-1,TRBJ1-2,ASSVGTGGPYGYT
TRBV7-2,TRBJ2-7,ASSFTPGQGGGEQY
TRBV18,TRBJ2-3,ASSPPTSPDTQY
TRBV14,TRBJ1-4,ASSQGNNRAVNEKLF
TRBV6-2/TRBV6-3,TRBJ1-1,ASSYPTGQVNTEAF